This TCR beta chain was recovered during a study of CD8+CD57+ T cells in acquired aplastic anemia. Regarding the study as a whole: The CD8+ Simpson's diversity of patients and controls was not significantly different. Patients shared just under 30 CD8+ CDR3 sequences with controls.

TCR beta VDJ and CDR3 profiles were obtained from a genomic DNA template. TCRdb reprocessed the reads with MiXCR, giving one entry per CDR3 protein. The top ten hold under 1.5% of the sample, which has over 250,000 distinct CDR3 sequences, 45% to 65% seen once. CDR3 length: 14 amino acids. Germline CDR1 SGHRS, CDR2 YFSETQ. Concerning this clonotype: The antigen remains unidentified. A junction boundary mismatches the germline segment, possibly from a read error.

Previously, flow cytometry had revealed CD8+CD57+ cell expansion in the patients chosen for sequencing. This receptor was identified in a human donor with aplastic anemia. Sample: sorted CD4+, CD8+, or CD8+CD57+ T cells (not recorded which) from PBMCs. The chain joins TRBV5-1 to TRBJ2-7, with 7 bases matching TRBD1. The CDR3 is CASRPTGPYYEQYF. CDR3 coding DNA: TGTGCCAGCAGGCCGACAGGGCCCTACTACGAGCAGTACTTC.